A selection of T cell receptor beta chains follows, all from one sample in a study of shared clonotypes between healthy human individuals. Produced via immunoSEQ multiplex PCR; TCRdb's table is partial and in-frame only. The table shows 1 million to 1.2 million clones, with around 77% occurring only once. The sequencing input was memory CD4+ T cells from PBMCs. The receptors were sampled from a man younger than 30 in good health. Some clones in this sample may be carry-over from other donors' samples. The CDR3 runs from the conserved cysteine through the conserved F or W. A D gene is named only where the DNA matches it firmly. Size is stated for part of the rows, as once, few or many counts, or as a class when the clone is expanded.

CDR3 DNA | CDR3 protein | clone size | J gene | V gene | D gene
TGTGCCAGCAGCCCGCGGTTTACGGTGAACACTGAAGCTTTCTTT | CASSPRFTVNTEAFF | - | TRBJ1-1 | TRBV7-8 | -
TGTGCCAGCAGCTTAGCGCTCATCGGGACCCACTCCTACAATGAGCAGTTCTTC | CASSLALIGTHSYNEQFF | - | TRBJ2-1 | TRBV7-9 | -
TGTGCCAGCAGTCCCCTTCAGCTAGCGGGGCGGGAGACCCAGTACTTC | CASSPLQLAGRETQYF | few | TRBJ2-5 | TRBV28 | TRBD2
TGTGCCAGCAGCCTAATGGGGACAGGGCCCCCGAACACTGAAGCTTTCTTT | CASSLMGTGPPNTEAFF | once | TRBJ1-1 | TRBV7-2 | TRBD1
TGCGCCAGCAGCTTGTCGACTAGCGCGTTTTACGAGCAGTACTTC | CASSLSTSAFYEQYF | - | TRBJ2-7 | TRBV5-1 | TRBD2
TGTGCCAGCAGCGCGACTAGCAAAGAGACCCAGTACTTC | CASSATSKETQYF | few | TRBJ2-5 | TRBV11-3 | TRBD2
TGTGCCAGCAGCCAAGGCAGGGATAACACCGGGGAGCTGTTTTTT | CASSQGRDNTGELFF | - | TRBJ2-2 | TRBV14 | -
TGTGCCAGCTCACCACCGACAGGAGATACGCAGTATTTT | CASSPPTGDTQYF | - | TRBJ2-3 | TRBV18 | -
TGTGCCAGCAGCCCCCTTGGAGGACGGGAGTACTTC | CASSPLGGREYF | - | TRBJ2-7 | TRBV6-1 | -
TGTGCCAGCAGCTTTGACAGGGCAGGCAATGAGCAGTTCTTC | CASSFDRAGNEQFF | - | TRBJ2-1 | TRBV11-2 | TRBD1
TGTGCCAGCAGCTTAGGCCAGCCAGAGACCCAGTACTTC | CASSLGQPETQYF | few | TRBJ2-5 | TRBV11-3 | -
TGCAGCGGCGCGGGACTAGCGAACAACGAGCAGTACTTC | CSGAGLANNEQYF | - | TRBJ2-7 | TRBV29-1 | TRBD2
TGTGCCAGCAGTTCCTCACTGGACGGTGGCTACACCTTC | CASSSSLDGGYTF | - | TRBJ1-2 | TRBV11-1 | -
TGCGCCAGCACCGAGATCCGACAGGGGTCGGGTTCACCCCTCCACTTT | CASTEIRQGSGSPLHF | - | TRBJ1-6 | TRBV5-1 | TRBD1
TGTGCCTGGAGTGTACAGGGCGTTCGCAATCAGCCCCAGCATTTT | CAWSVQGVRNQPQHF | - | TRBJ1-5 | TRBV30 | -
TGTGCCAGCACGTCCCTCAGCGGGAGCGGGAGGAGGAATGAGCAGTTCTTC | CASTSLSGSGRRNEQFF | few | TRBJ2-1 | TRBV14 | TRBD2
TGTGCCAGCAGCCATCATTTCGCGAACACCGGGGAGCTGTTTTTT | CASSHHFANTGELFF | - | TRBJ2-2 | TRBV14 | -
TGTGCCTGGAGTCCCCCAGCCTACGAGCAGTACTTC | CAWSPPAYEQYF | - | TRBJ2-7 | TRBV30 | -
TGTGCCAGCAATCGAGGGGCGGTCGACGAGCAGTACTTC | CASNRGAVDEQYF | once | TRBJ2-7 | TRBV28 | -
TGTGCCAGCAGCCCGGGGGGGTATGGCTACACCTTC | CASSPGGYGYTF | - | TRBJ1-2 | TRBV9 | -
TGTGCCATCAGTTTGGACGGAAAGAACACTGAAGCTTTCTTT | CAISLDGKNTEAFF | - | TRBJ1-1 | TRBV10-3 | -
TGTGCCTGGAGGGCCCAGGGGACTGGGGCCAACGTCCTGACTTTC | CAWRAQGTGANVLTF | - | TRBJ2-6 | TRBV30 | -
TGTGCCAGCAGCTCCGGACTTCTCCAGTTCCAAGAGACCCAGTACTTC | CASSSGLLQFQETQYF | - | TRBJ2-5 | TRBV7-2 | -
TGCGCCAGCAGCCAAGATCGGGGGCCCGGGGAGCTGTTTTTT | CASSQDRGPGELFF | - | TRBJ2-2 | TRBV4-1 | -